One sample yielded the 16 T cell receptor beta chains listed below, sequenced in a study of T cells expressing NK-cell markers. TCRdb processed the 5' RACE reads again and assigns one entry to each CDR3 protein, with no DNA. Its clone listing holds over 200,000 distinct CDR3 sequences. Sequencing was done on a sample of blood T cells: a sorted CD56 or NKG2C T cell subset, CD4+ or CD8+ T cells, or bulk PBMC T cells (not recorded which). These receptors originate from a man between 18 and 29 years old in good health.

The V call is TRBV6-6, the J call TRBJ2-2; TCRdb outputs TRBD1, but without DNA this stays unchecked. Germline-derived CDR1 and CDR2 are MNHNY and SVGAGI (reference sequence). The CDR3 contains 13 residues. CDR3 sequence: CASRGQFTGELFF.

The chain carries TRBV24-1 and TRBJ2-1; lacking DNA, the TRBD2 call made by TCRdb goes unchecked. Germline assignment: CDR1 KGHDR and CDR2 SFDVKD. The CDR3 has 16 residues. The CDR3: CATSDLGTSGRILLFF.

The chain is built from TRBV7-3 and TRBJ2-7; TCRdb gives TRBD1 as the D gene, but with no DNA this cannot be confirmed. This CDR3 is built from 16 residues. The germline gives CDR1 SGHTA, CDR2 FQGTGA. The CDR3 region is CASRSTSAQGAGEQYF.

The rearrangement links TRBV6-1 to TRBJ1-4; as DNA is missing, the TRBD1 call by TCRdb cannot be tested. The CDR3 contains 14 residues. The germline V gene encodes CDR1 MNHNS and CDR2 SASEGT. The CDR3 reads CASSRQGRGEKLFF.

The chain joins TRBV20-1 to TRBJ2-3; without DNA, the TCRdb call of TRBD2 cannot be checked. Germline lookup yields CDR1 DFQATT and CDR2 SNEGSKA (reference sequence). This CDR3 contains 13 residues. CDR3: CSARGTLTDTQYF.

This chain connects TRBV6-1 to TRBJ1-1; the TCRdb call, TRBD1, lacks DNA for checking. The length of the CDR3 is 12 residues. Germline V lookup: CDR1 MNHNS, CDR2 SASEGT. CDR3 in amino acids: CATTRGRTEAFF.

This chain connects TRBV24-1 to TRBJ1-5. The CDR3 has 17 amino acids. Per the germline V gene, CDR1 is KGHDR and CDR2 is SFDVKD. The CDR3 sequence is CATSDTPGLAGNQPQHF.

This rearrangement joins TRBV12-3 or TRBV12-4 to TRBJ2-6. This CDR3 has 14 amino acids. The CDR3 region is CASSIAAGANVLTF.

V gene TRBV4-1 combines with J gene TRBJ2-5; TCRdb names TRBD1, which stays unverified in the absence of DNA. The CDR3 covers 14 residues. The germline CDR1 and CDR2 sequences are MGHRA and YSYEKL. The CDR3: CASSQGEVVETQYF.

J is TRBJ2-5 and V is TRBV29-1; as DNA is missing, the TRBD2 call by TCRdb cannot be tested. Germline V lookup: CDR1 SQVTM, CDR2 ANQGSEA. The CDR3 is 12 residues long. The CDR3: CSAKTSSETQYF. Full variable domain (rest looked up from reference TRBV29-1 and TRBJ2-5): SAVISQKPSRDICQRGTSLTIQCQVDSQVTMMFWYRQQPGQSLTLIATANQGSEATYESGFVIDKFPISRPNLTFSTLTVSNMSPEDSSIYLCSAKTSSETQYFGPGTRLLVL.

The chain is built from TRBV15 and TRBJ2-1. The germline V gene encodes CDR1 LNHNV and CDR2 YYDKDF (reference sequence). CDR3 length: 16 amino acids. The CDR3 sequence is CATSGGDRISYNEQFF.

J is TRBJ2-3 and V is TRBV18; TCRdb gives TRBD1 as the D gene, but with no DNA this cannot be confirmed. Per the germline V gene, CDR1 is KGHSH and CDR2 is LQKENI. CDR3 length: 14 residues. This chain's CDR3 is CASSPTPSADTQYF.

J is TRBJ2-1 and V is TRBV24-1; TCRdb designates TRBD2, a call that cannot be tested without DNA. CDR3 size: 13 residues. Germline CDR1 reads KGHDR; CDR2 reads SFDVKD. CDR3 residues: CATSDFLGDEQFF.

The chain employs TRBV27 and TRBJ1-6. The CDR3 consists of 16 residues. The germline V gene encodes CDR1 MNHEY and CDR2 SMNVEV (reference sequence). CDR3 protein: CATSVAASSYNSPLHF.

V gene TRBV24-1 combines with J gene TRBJ2-1; TCRdb's D call, TRBD1, is unchecked because there is no DNA. The germline gives CDR1 KGHDR, CDR2 SFDVKD. The CDR3 consists of 14 residues. The CDR3 loop is CATSEGRSYNEQFF.

The chain links TRBV12-3 or TRBV12-4 to TRBJ2-1. The CDR3 is 12 amino acids. This CDR3 is CASSPIGAEQFF.